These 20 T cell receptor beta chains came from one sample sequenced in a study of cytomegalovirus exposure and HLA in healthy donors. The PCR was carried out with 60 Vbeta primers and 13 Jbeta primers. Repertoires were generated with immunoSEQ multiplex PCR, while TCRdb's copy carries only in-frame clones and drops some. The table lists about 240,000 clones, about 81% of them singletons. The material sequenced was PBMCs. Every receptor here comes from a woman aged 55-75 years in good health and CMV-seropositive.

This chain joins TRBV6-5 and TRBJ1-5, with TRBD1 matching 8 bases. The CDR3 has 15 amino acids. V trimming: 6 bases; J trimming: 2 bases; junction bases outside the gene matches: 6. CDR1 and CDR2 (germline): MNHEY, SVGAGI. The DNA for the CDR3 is TGTGCCAGCAGGGGGGACAGGTGGGGCAATCAGCCCCAGCATTTT. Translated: CASRGDRWGNQPQHF.

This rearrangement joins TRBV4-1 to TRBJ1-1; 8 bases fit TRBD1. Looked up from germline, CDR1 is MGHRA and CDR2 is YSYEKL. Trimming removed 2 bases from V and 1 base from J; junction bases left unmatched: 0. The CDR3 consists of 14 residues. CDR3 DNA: TGCGCCAGCAGCCAACAGGGGGCGAACACTGAAGCTTTCTTT. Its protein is CASSQQGANTEAFF.

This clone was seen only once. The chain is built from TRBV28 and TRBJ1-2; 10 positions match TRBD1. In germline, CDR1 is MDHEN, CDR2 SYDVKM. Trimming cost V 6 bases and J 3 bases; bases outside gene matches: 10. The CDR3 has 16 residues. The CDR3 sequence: CASRSPDRGTYYGYTF. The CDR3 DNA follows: TGTGCCAGCAGGTCCCCGGACAGGGGGACCTACTATGGCTACACCTTC.

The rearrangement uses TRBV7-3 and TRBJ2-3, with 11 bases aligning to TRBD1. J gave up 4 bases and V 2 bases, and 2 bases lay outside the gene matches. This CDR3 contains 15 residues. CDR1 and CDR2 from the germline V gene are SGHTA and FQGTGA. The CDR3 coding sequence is TGTGCCAGCAGCTTATCGGGACAGGGGGCAGATACGCAGTATTTT. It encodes CASSLSGQGADTQYF.

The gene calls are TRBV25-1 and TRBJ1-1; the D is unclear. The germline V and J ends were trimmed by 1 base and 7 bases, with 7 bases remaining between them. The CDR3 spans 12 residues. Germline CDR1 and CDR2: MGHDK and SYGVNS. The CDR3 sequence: CASSEWRGEAFF. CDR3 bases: TGTGCCAGCAGTGAATGGCGGGGTGAAGCTTTCTTT. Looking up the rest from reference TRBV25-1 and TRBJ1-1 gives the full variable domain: EADIYQTPRYLVIGTGKKITLECSQTMGHDKMYWYQQDPGMELHLIHYSYGVNSTEKGDLSSESTVSRIRTEHFPLTLESARPSHTSQYLCASSEWRGEAFFGQGTRLTVV.

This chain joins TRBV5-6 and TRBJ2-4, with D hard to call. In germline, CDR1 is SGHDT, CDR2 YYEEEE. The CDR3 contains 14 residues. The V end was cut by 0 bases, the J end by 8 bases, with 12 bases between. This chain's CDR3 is CASSLVETRDIQYF. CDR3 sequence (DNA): TGTGCCAGCAGCTTGGTTGAAACTCGGGACATTCAGTACTTC.

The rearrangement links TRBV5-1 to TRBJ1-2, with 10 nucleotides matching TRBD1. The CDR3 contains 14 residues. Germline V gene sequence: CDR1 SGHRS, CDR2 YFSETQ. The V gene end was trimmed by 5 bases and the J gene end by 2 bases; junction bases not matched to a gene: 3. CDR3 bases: TGCGCCAGCAGGACAGGGGGCGTCAACTATGGCTACACCTTC. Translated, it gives CASRTGGVNYGYTF. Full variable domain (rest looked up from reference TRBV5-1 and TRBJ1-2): KAGVTQTPRYLIKTRGQQVTLSCSPISGHRSVSWYQQTPGQGLQFLFEYFSETQRNKGNFPGRFSGRQFSNSRSEMNVSTLELGDSALYLCASRTGGVNYGYTFGSGTRLTVV.

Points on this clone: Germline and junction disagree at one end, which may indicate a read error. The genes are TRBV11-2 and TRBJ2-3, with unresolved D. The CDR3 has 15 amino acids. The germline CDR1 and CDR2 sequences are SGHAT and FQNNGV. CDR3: CASSLDPISTDTQYF. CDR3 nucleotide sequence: TGTGCCAGCAGCCTAGACCCCATCAGCACAGATACGCAGTATTTT.

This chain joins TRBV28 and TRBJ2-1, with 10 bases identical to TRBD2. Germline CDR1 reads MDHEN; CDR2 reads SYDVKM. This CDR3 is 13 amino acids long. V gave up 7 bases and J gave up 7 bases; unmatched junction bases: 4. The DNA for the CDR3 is TGTGCCAGCATTCCTAGCGGGAGAAATGAGCAGTTCTTC. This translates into CASIPSGRNEQFF. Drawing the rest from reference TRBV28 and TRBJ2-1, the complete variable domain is DVKVTQSSRYLVKRTGEKVFLECVQDMDHENMFWYRQDPGLGLRLIYFSYDVKMKEKGDIPEGYSVSREKKERFSLILESASTNQTSMYLCASIPSGRNEQFFGPGTRLTVL.

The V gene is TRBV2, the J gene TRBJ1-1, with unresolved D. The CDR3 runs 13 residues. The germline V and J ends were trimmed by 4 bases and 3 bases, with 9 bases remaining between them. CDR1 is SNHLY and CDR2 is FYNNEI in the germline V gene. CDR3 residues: CASSASPDTEAFF. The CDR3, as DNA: TGTGCCAGCAGTGCCTCCCCAGACACTGAAGCTTTCTTT.

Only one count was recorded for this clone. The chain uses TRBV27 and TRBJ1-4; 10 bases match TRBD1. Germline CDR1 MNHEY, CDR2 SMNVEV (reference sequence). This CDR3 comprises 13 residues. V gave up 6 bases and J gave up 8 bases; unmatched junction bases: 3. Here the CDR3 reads CASRTGGVEKLFF. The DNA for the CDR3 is TGTGCCAGCAGGACAGGGGGCGTCGAAAAACTGTTTTTT.

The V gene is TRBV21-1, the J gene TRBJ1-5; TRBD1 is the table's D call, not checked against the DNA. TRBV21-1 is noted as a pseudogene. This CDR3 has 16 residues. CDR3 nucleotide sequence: TGTGCCGCTAGGGCAGGGGTTCCCCATAGCAATCAGCCCCAGCATTTT. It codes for CAARAGVPHSNQPQHF.

Written as DNA, the CDR3 is TGTGCCAGCAGTTCACCTATTCGGGGTGAAAAACTGTTTTTT. This encodes CASSSPIRGEKLFF. The chain uses TRBV27 and TRBJ1-4; no definite D call. V was clipped by 4 bases and J by 7 bases, with 13 bases between them. There are 14 residues in the CDR3. Germline lookup yields CDR1 MNHEY and CDR2 SMNVEV (reference sequence).

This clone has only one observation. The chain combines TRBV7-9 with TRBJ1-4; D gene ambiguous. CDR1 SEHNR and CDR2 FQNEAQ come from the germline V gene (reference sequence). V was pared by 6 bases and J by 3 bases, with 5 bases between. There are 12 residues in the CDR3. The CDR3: CASSQANEKLFF. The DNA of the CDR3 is TGTGCCAGCAGTCAGGCTAATGAAAAACTGTTTTTT.

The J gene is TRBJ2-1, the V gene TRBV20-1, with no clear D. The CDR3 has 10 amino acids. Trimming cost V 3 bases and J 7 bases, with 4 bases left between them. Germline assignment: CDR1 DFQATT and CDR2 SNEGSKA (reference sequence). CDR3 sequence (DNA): TGCAGTGCTAGGGAGAATGAGCAGTTCTTC. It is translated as CSARENEQFF.

This CDR3 reads CSVASRHSYEQYF. The DNA of the CDR3 is TGCAGCGTTGCGTCGCGCCACTCCTACGAGCAGTACTTC. J is TRBJ2-7 and V is TRBV29-1; no clear D gene. Germline V lookup: CDR1 SQVTM, CDR2 ANQGSEA. This CDR3 has 13 residues. The V and J ends lost 4 bases and 0 bases respectively, with 10 bases between them.

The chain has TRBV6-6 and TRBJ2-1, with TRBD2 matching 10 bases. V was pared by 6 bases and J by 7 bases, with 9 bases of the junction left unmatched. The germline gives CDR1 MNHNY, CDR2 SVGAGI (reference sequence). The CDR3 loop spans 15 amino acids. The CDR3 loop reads CASSQAASGRNEQFF. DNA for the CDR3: TGTGCCAGCAGCCAGGCGGCTAGCGGGAGAAATGAGCAGTTCTTC.

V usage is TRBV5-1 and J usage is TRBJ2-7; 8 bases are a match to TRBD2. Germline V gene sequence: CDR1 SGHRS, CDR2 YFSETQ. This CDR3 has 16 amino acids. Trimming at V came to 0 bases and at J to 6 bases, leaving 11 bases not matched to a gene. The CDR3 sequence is CASSLVPQGAGGEQYF. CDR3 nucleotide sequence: TGCGCCAGCAGCTTGGTGCCTCAGGGTGCGGGAGGCGAGCAGTACTTC.

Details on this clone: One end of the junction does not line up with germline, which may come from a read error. CDR3 region: CARVSSHLF. The CDR3 nucleotides read TGTGCCAGAGTATCTAGCCATCTCTTC. The chain couples TRBV6-6 to TRBJ2-1, with a tentative D call TRBD2 (5 bases). The CDR3 totals 9 residues. Germline V gives CDR1 MNHNY, CDR2 SVGAGI (reference sequence).

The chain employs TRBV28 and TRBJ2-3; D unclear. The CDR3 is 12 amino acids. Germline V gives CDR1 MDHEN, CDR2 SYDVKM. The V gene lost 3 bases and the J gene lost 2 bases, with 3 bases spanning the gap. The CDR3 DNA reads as TGTGCCAGCAGTTTGTACACAGATACGCAGTATTTT. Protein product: CASSLYTDTQYF.